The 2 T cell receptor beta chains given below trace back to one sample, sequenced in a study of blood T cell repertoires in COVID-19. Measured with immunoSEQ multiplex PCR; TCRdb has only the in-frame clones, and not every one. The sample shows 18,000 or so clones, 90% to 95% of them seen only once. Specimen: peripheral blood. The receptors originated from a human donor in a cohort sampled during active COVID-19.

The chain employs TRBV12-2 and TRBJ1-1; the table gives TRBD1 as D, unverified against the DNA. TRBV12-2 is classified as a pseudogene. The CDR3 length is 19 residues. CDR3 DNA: TGTGCAAGTCGCATCACCTCGACAGGGGGTCGGATAGGGAACACTGAAGCTTTCTTT. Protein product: CASRITSTGGRIGNTEAFF.

The CDR3 DNA is TGTGCCAGCAGCGTAGCGGTAGCGGCAACCGGGGAGCTGTTTTTT. It yields the protein CASSVAVAATGELFF. V usage is TRBV9 and J usage is TRBJ2-2, with D perhaps matching TRBD2 (6 bases). The CDR3 spans 15 residues. Trimming removed 0 bases from V and 5 bases from J, with 11 bases in between. Germline CDR1 reads SGDLS; CDR2 reads YYNGEE.